The entry below gives a single TCR beta chain sequence along with its context. What it binds is unknown. The data are from a study of CD8 T cell repertoires and HIV-1 epitope variants. For the study at large: T cells were stimulated with Twenty-five Gag and Nef peptides separately. An approximately nine-day culture received IL-2, IL-7 and IL-15 on days 3 and 7.

The CDR3 consists of 12 residues. Trimming took 11 bases from V and 12 from J; bases not matched to a gene: 8. Germline values: CDR1 MNHNY, CDR2 SVGAGI (reference sequence). Sequencing of TCR beta CDR3 used immunoSEQ survey depth. Measured with immunoSEQ multiplex PCR; TCRdb has only the in-frame clones, and not every one. This table has some 5,700 clones, roughly 60% appearing once. The chain uses TRBV6-6 and TRBJ2-7; 15 positions match TRBD2. The sample comprised cultured CD8+ T cells derived from PBMCs. This receptor was identified in a male donor with HIV. The CDR3 region is CAARTSGREPYF. The CDR3, as DNA: TGTGCCGCCCGGACTAGCGGGAGGGAACCGTACTTC.